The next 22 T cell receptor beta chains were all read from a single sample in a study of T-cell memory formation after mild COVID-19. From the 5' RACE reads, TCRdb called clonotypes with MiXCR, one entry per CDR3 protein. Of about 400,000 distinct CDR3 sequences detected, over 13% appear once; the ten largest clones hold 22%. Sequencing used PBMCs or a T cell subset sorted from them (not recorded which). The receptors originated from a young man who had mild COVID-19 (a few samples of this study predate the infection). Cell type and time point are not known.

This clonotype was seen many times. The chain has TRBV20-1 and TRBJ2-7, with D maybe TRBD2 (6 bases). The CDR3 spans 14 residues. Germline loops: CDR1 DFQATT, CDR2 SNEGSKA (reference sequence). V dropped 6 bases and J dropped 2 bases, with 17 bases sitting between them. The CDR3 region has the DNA TGCAGTGCCAAGAACCGGGACTCAACCTACGAGCAGTACGTC. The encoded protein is CSAKNRDSTYEQYV.

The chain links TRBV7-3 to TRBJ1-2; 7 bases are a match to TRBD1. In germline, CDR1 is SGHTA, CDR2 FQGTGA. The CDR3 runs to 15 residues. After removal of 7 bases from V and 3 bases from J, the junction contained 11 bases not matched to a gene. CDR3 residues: CASTVGQLKDYGYTF. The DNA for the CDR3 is TGTGCCAGCACTGTGGGACAGCTTAAGGACTATGGCTACACCTTC.

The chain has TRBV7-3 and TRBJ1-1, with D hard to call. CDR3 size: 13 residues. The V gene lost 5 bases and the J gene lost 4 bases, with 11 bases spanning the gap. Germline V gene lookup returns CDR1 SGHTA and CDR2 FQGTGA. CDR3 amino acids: CASSPMGRTEAFF. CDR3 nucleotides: TGTGCCAGCAGCCCCATGGGTCGCACTGAAGCTTTCTTT.

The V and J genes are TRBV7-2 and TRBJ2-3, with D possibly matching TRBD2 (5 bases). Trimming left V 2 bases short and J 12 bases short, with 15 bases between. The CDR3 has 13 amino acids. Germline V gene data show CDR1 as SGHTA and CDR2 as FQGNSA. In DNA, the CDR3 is TGTGCCAGCAGCTTAAACTCGCTAGCACCACAGTATTTT. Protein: CASSLNSLAPQYF.

CDR3 sequence reads: CASSAYGAAEKLFF. CDR3 bases: TGTGCCAGCAGCGCATACGGTGCGGCTGAAAAACTGTTTTTT. The rearrangement uses TRBV9 and TRBJ1-4; D is uncertain. Germline assignment: CDR1 SGDLS and CDR2 YYNGEE. The V and J ends lost 3 bases and 7 bases respectively, with 13 bases between them. The CDR3 spans 14 residues.

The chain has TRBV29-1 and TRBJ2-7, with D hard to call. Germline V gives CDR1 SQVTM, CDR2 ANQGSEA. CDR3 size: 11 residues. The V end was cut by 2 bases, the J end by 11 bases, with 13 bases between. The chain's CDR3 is CSVETEPREYV. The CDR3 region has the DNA TGCAGCGTTGAAACGGAACCTAGGGAGTACGTC.

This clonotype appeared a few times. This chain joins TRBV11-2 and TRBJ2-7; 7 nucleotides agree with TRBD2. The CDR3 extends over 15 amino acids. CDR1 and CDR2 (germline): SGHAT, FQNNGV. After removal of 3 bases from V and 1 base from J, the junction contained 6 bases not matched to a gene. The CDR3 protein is CASSFLAVTSYEQYF. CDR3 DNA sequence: TGTGCCAGCAGCTTTCTAGCGGTGACATCCTACGAGCAGTACTTC.

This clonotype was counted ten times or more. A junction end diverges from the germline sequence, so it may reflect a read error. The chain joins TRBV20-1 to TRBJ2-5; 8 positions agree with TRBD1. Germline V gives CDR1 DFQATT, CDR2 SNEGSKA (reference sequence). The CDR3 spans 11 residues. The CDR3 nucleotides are TGCAGTGCTAGTCGGACAGGGTTTCGGAACTTC. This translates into CSASRTGFRNF.

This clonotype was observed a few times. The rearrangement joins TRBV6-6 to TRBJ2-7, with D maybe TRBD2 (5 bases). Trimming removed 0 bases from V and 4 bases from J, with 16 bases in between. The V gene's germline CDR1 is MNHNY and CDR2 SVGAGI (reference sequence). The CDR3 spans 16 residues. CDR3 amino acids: CASSYSGGFGWYEQYF. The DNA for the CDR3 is TGTGCCAGCAGTTACTCGGGCGGGTTTGGTTGGTACGAGCAGTACTTC.

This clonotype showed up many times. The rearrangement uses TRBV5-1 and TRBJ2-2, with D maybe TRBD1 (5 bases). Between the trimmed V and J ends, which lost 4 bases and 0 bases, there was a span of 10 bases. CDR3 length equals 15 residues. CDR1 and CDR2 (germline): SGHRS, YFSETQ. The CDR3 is CASSSTTANTGELFF. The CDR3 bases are TGCGCCAGCAGCAGTACGACAGCGAACACCGGGGAGCTGTTTTTT.

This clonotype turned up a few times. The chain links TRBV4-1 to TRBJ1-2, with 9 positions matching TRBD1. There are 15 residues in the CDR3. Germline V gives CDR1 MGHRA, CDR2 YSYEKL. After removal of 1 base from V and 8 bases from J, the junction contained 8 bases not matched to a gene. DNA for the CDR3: TGCGCCAGCAGCCAAGCCTCGGGACAGGGTCGGGGCTACACCTTC. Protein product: CASSQASGQGRGYTF.

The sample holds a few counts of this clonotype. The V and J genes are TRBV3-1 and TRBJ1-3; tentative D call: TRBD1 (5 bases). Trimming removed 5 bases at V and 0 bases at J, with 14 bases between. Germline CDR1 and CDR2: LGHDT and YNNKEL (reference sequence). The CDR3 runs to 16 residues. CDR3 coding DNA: TGTGCCAGCAGCTTTACAGGACAACTCTCTGGAAACACCATATATTTT. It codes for CASSFTGQLSGNTIYF. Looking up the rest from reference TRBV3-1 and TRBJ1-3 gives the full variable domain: DTAVSQTPKYLVTQMGNDKSIKCEQNLGHDTMYWYKQDSKKFLKIMFSYNNKELIINETVPNRFSPKSPDKAHLNLHINSLELGDSAVYFCASSFTGQLSGNTIYFGEGSWLTVV.

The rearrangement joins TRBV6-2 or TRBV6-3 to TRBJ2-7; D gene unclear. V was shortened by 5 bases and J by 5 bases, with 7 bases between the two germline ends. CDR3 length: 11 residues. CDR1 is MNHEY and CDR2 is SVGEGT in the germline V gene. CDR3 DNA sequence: TGTGCCAGCAGTAAAGAAGACGAGCAGTACTTC. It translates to CASSKEDEQYF.

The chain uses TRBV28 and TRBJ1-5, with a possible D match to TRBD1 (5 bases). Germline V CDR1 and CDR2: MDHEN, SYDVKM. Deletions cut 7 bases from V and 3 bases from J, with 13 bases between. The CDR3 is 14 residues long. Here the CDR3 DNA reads TGTGCCAGCAACTCTGGGGCCGACAATCAGCCCCAGCATTTT. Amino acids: CASNSGADNQPQHF.

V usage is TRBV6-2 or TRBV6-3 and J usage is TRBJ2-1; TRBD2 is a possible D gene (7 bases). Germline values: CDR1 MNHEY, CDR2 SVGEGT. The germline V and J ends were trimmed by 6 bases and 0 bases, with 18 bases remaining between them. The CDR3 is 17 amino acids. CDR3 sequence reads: CASRTHRGAGSYNEQFF. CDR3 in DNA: TGTGCCAGCAGGACCCATCGGGGGGCGGGCTCCTACAATGAGCAGTTCTTC.

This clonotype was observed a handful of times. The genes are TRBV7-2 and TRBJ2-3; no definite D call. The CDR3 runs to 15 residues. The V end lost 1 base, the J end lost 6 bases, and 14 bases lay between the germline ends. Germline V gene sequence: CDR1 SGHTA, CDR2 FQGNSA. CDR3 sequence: CASSLGVTPPDTQYF. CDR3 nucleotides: TGTGCCAGCAGCTTAGGGGTCACCCCGCCGGATACGCAGTATTTT.

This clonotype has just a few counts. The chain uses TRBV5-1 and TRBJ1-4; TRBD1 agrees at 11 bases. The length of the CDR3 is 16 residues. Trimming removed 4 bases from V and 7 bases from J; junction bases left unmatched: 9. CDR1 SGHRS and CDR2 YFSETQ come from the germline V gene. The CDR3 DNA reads TGCGCCAGCAGCGAGAGGACAGGGGGCGCGGGTGAAAAACTGTTTTTT. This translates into CASSERTGGAGEKLFF.

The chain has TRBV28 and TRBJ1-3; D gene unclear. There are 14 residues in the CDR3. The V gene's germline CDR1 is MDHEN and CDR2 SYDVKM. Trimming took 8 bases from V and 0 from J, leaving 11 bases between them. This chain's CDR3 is CASWAGSSGNTIYF. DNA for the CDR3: TGTGCCAGCTGGGCGGGCTCCTCTGGAAACACCATATATTTT.

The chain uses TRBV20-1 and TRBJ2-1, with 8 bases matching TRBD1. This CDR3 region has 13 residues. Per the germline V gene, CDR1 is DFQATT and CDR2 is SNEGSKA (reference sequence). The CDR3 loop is CSSGGRADNEQFF. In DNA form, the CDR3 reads TGCAGCTCAGGGGGCCGAGCGGACAATGAGCAGTTCTTC.

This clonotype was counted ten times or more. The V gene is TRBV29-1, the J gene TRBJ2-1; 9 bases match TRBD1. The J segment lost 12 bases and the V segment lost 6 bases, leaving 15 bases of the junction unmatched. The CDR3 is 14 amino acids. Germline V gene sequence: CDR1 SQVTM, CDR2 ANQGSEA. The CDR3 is CSVDRGRDLSVQFF. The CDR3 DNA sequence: TGCAGCGTGGACAGGGGTCGGGATTTGTCCGTGCAGTTCTTC.

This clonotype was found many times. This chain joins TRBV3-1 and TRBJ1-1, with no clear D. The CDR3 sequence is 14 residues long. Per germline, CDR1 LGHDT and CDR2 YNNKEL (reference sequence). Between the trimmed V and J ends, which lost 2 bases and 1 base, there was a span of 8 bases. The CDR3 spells CASSQFLGNTEAFF. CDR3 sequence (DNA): TGTGCCAGCAGCCAATTTCTCGGGAACACTGAAGCTTTCTTT.

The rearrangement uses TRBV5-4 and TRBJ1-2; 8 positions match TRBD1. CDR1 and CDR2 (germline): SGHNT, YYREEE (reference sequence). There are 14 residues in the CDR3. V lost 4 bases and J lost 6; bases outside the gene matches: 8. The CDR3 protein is CASSLGQGTNGYTF. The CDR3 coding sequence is TGTGCCAGCAGCCTCGGACAGGGCACCAATGGCTACACCTTC. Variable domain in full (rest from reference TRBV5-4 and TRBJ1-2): ETGVTQSPTHLIKTRGQQVTLRCSSQSGHNTVSWYQQALGQGPQFIFQYYREEENGRGNFPPRFSGLQFPNYSSELNVNALELDDSALYLCASSLGQGTNGYTFGSGTRLTVV.